This TCR beta chain was observed in a study of T cells after yellow fever vaccination. Overall study results and limits: Booster samples showed a return of most primary-vaccination clones (approximately 96% CD4, roughly 85% CD8). From the bulk population, abundant clonotypes could contaminate and appear within FACS-sorted repertoires. A small proportion of clonotypes was detected in both the CD4 and CD8 compartments.

TCRdb reanalysed the 5' RACE reads using MiXCR and keeps one entry per CDR3 protein. The data hold roughly 500,000 distinct CDR3 sequences, with about 19% observed a single time. This clonotype showed up just a few times. Its target is unknown. The V and J ends lost 2 bases and 8 bases respectively, with 10 bases between them. The CDR3 has 13 amino acids. Per germline, CDR1 LNHNV and CDR2 YYDKDF (reference sequence). Specimen: PBMCs, collected 15 days after the yellow fever booster vaccination. The genes are TRBV15 and TRBJ2-1; D is undetermined. The clonotype originates from a man aged 30-40 years who received the YFV17D yellow fever vaccine. CDR3 nucleotides: TGTGCCACCAGCAGATCCCCCCTGGATGAGCAGTTCTTC. It encodes CATSRSPLDEQFF.